Following are 25 T cell receptor beta chains from one sample sequenced in a study of shared clonotypes between healthy human individuals. Using immunoSEQ multiplex PCR, the repertoire was profiled, and TCRdb retains in-frame clones only, with some absent. The repertoire includes over a million clones, roughly 96% of them detected once, and roughly 1.2% sits in the top ten. The sample was naive CD4+ T cells sorted from blood. Regarding subset: CD45RA+ positively selected. These receptors all come from a man aged 25-45 years in good health.

The table lists this clone with a count of one. The DNA for the CDR3 is TGTGCCAGCAGTGAATTGCCAGGGGGCACAGATACGCAGTATTTT. Its translation: CASSELPGGTDTQYF. The rearrangement uses TRBV6-1 and TRBJ2-3; weak D call: TRBD1 (6 bases). The V end was cut by 2 bases, the J end by 1 base, with 10 bases between. Looked up from germline, CDR1 is MNHNS and CDR2 is SASEGT. The length of the CDR3 is 15 residues.

This chain links TRBV10-3 with TRBJ2-2, with D possibly matching TRBD2 (5 bases). CDR1 ENHRY and CDR2 SYGVKD come from the germline V gene. The length of the CDR3 is 14 residues. The CDR3 is CATHPLGGAGELFF. CDR3 coding DNA: TGTGCTACCCACCCACTCGGAGGAGCCGGGGAGCTGTTTTTT.

This chain connects TRBV9 to TRBJ1-2; D is undetermined. Germline V CDR1 and CDR2: SGDLS, YYNGEE. Deletions cut 0 bases from V and 7 bases from J, with 16 bases between. The CDR3 has 15 amino acids. CDR3 residues: CASSVDSAGMGGYTF. The CDR3 nucleotides are TGTGCCAGCAGCGTAGATTCCGCCGGGATGGGTGGCTACACCTTC. The entire variable domain, with the rest obtained from reference TRBV9 and TRBJ1-2, is as follows: DSGVTQTPKHLITATGQRVTLRCSPRSGDLSVYWYQQSLDQGLQFLIQYYNGEERAKGNILERFSAQQFPDLHSELNLSSLELGDSALYFCASSVDSAGMGGYTFGSGTRLTVV.

The J gene is TRBJ1-5, the V gene TRBV25-1; D is ambiguous. The germline V gene has CDR1 MGHDK and CDR2 SYGVNS. The CDR3 length is 14 residues. V was trimmed by 8 bases and J by 3 bases, leaving 14 bases between them. CDR3 DNA sequence: TGTGCCAGCCAGTCCTTGGGATACAATCAGCCCCAGCATTTT. Residues: CASQSLGYNQPQHF.

The rearrangement uses TRBV7-6 and TRBJ1-2, with TRBD1 identical over 9 bases. The V and J ends lost 1 base and 3 bases, in that order; junction bases with no gene match: 6. The CDR3 sequence is 16 residues long. Germline values: CDR1 SGHVS, CDR2 FNYEAQ. The CDR3 DNA reads TGTGCCAGCAGCTTAGTGGGACAGGGTCCCTACTATGGCTACACCTTC. Amino acids: CASSLVGQGPYYGYTF.

The gene calls are TRBV18 and TRBJ2-2; TRBD2 aligns across 8 bases. CDR1 is KGHSH and CDR2 is LQKENI in the germline V gene. V shed 8 bases and J 6 bases; nucleotides not matched to a gene: 5. The CDR3 has 13 amino acids. Written as DNA, the CDR3 is TGTGCCAGCCGGAGCGGGAGCCCCGGGGAGCTGTTTTTT. Residues: CASRSGSPGELFF. Using reference TRBV18 and TRBJ2-2 for the parts outside the CDR3, the full variable domain is NAGVMQNPRHLVRRRGQEARLRCSPMKGHSHVYWYRQLPEEGLKFMVYLQKENIIDESGMPKERFSAEFPKEGPSILRIQQVVRGDSAAYFCASRSGSPGELFFGEGSRLTVL.

The gene calls are TRBV18 and TRBJ2-2, with a tentative D call TRBD1 (5 bases). Deletions cut 1 base from V and 1 base from J, with 7 bases between. Germline loops: CDR1 KGHSH, CDR2 LQKENI. The CDR3 consists of 15 residues. CDR3 residues: CASSPQGRNTGELFF. As DNA, the CDR3 is TGTGCCAGCTCACCACAGGGGCGGAACACCGGGGAGCTGTTTTTT.

The rearrangement links TRBV5-3 to TRBJ2-2, with 8 bases identical to TRBD2. TRBV5-3 is sorted into the ORF group, with uncertain function. This CDR3 is 15 amino acids long. Unmatched junction bases numbered 12, after V lost 8 bases and J lost 6 bases. CDR3 sequence (DNA): TGTGCCAGCAGAATGGCGGGACTAGTACCCGGGGAGCTGTTTTTT. It translates to CASRMAGLVPGELFF.

The rearrangement links TRBV9 to TRBJ2-2; D is possibly TRBD1 (6 bases). Germline CDR1 and CDR2: SGDLS and YYNGEE. CDR3 length: 14 residues. The ends were cut back, 1 base at V and 7 bases at J, with 11 bases in the middle. The CDR3 loop is CASSVTGTDGELFF. The CDR3 DNA is TGTGCCAGCAGCGTAACAGGGACCGACGGGGAGCTGTTTTTT.

This clone was seen only once. This chain joins TRBV30 and TRBJ1-1; D call uncertain. Trimming took 4 bases from V and 1 from J, leaving 10 bases between them. In germline, CDR1 is GTSNPN, CDR2 SVGIG (reference sequence). The length of the CDR3 is 13 residues. CDR3 DNA sequence: TGTGCCTGGATCTCCGGCGGGAACACTGAAGCTTTCTTT. This gives the protein CAWISGGNTEAFF. Based on the CDR3 plus reference TRBV30 and TRBJ1-1, the full variable domain is SQTIHQWPATLVQPVGSPLSLECTVEGTSNPNLYWYRQAAGRGLQLLFYSVGIGQISSEVPQNLSASRPQDRQFILSSKKLLLSDSGFYLCAWISGGNTEAFFGQGTRLTVV.

V is TRBV28 and J is TRBJ1-2; no firm D call. Germline-derived CDR1 and CDR2 are MDHEN and SYDVKM. Trimming stripped 1 base from V and 7 bases from J, with 7 bases between. This CDR3 has 12 amino acids. Here the CDR3 reads CASSLSGVGYTF. CDR3 nucleotides: TGTGCCAGCAGTTTATCCGGGGTTGGCTACACCTTC.

The V and J genes are TRBV10-1 and TRBJ2-5; D is possibly TRBD1 (5 bases). The V and J ends lost 3 bases and 2 bases respectively, with 13 bases between them. The CDR3 has 15 amino acids. The V gene's germline CDR1 is WNHNN and CDR2 SYGVQD (reference sequence). The CDR3, as DNA: TGCGCCAGCAGTGACCGACAGAGTCTACAAGAGACCCAGTACTTC. Translating it yields CASSDRQSLQETQYF.

This clone was seen a single time. The rearrangement links TRBV5-4 to TRBJ2-7; TRBD1 or TRBD2 may be the D gene (5 bases each). There are 14 residues in the CDR3. The V end was cut by 4 bases, the J end by 0 bases, with 11 bases between. Germline assignment: CDR1 SGHNT and CDR2 YYREEE (reference sequence). Here the CDR3 DNA reads TGTGCCAGCAGCAGGGACCCGAGCTCCTACGAGCAGTACTTC. Translation gives CASSRDPSSYEQYF.

The rearrangement links TRBV2 to TRBJ2-3, with 10 bases that match TRBD2. Germline lookup yields CDR1 SNHLY and CDR2 FYNNEI. The CDR3 has 18 residues. Germline trimming cut 4 bases from V and 5 bases from J; bases unmatched to any gene: 15. CDR3 amino acids: CASSGFRGAGGPGDTQYF. The CDR3 DNA sequence: TGTGCCAGCAGTGGTTTCAGGGGAGCGGGAGGGCCGGGAGATACGCAGTATTTT. Full variable domain (missing parts from reference TRBV2 and TRBJ2-3): EPEVTQTPSHQVTQMGQEVILRCVPISNHLYFYWYRQILGQKVEFLVSFYNNEISEKSEIFDDQFSVERPDGSNFTLKIRSTKLEDSAMYFCASSGFRGAGGPGDTQYFGPGTRLTVL.

V gene TRBV9 combines with J gene TRBJ2-3; 8 nucleotides agree with TRBD2. V dropped 0 bases and J dropped 4; count of bases not matched to a gene: 1. In germline, CDR1 is SGDLS, CDR2 YYNGEE. CDR3 length: 14 residues. The CDR3 protein is CASSVEAGADTQYF. CDR3 DNA: TGTGCCAGCAGCGTAGAAGCGGGGGCAGATACGCAGTATTTT.

This chain connects TRBV7-6 to TRBJ2-1; no clear D gene. The germline V gene has CDR1 SGHVS and CDR2 FNYEAQ. Deletions cut 2 bases from V and 0 bases from J, with 11 bases between. CDR3 length equals 16 residues. CDR3 nucleotide sequence: TGTGCCAGCAGCTTATATTCTGAGAACTCCTACAATGAGCAGTTCTTC. Translating it yields CASSLYSENSYNEQFF.

V usage is TRBV7-8 and J usage is TRBJ2-7, with 10 bases matching TRBD2. CDR3 length: 14 residues. The V gene's germline CDR1 is SGHVS and CDR2 FQNEAQ. The V and J ends lost 6 bases and 2 bases, in that order; junction bases with no gene match: 4. In DNA, the CDR3 is TGTGCCAGCAGACAGCGGGAGGGTCCCTACGAGCAGTACTTC. It codes for CASRQREGPYEQYF.

This clone was picked up one time. The chain has TRBV5-1 and TRBJ1-1, with TRBD1 identical over 11 bases. There are 13 residues in the CDR3. Germline lookup yields CDR1 SGHRS and CDR2 YFSETQ. J gave up 6 bases and V 4 bases, and 2 bases lay outside the gene matches. CDR3 residues: CASSGQGASEAFF. Here the CDR3 DNA reads TGCGCCAGCAGCGGACAGGGGGCCTCTGAAGCTTTCTTT.

The chain combines TRBV7-9 with TRBJ1-1, with D perhaps TRBD1 (5 bases). Trimming left V 5 bases short and J 5 bases short, with 24 bases between. The CDR3 is made up of 17 amino acids. CDR1 and CDR2 (germline): SEHNR, FQNEAQ (reference sequence). The CDR3 bases are TGTGCCAGCAGCACCCCCGGGACCGGCCGTGGGGGGACTGAAGCTTTCTTT. Its translation is CASSTPGTGRGGTEAFF.

This chain joins TRBV30 and TRBJ1-4; 11 bases are a match to TRBD1. V lost 2 bases and J lost 9; bases outside the gene matches: 8. Germline CDR1 reads GTSNPN; CDR2 reads SVGIG (reference sequence). The CDR3 loop spans 15 amino acids. CDR3 nucleotide sequence: TGTGCCTGGAGTAGGGTGCTGGACAGGGGGCAAAAACTGTTTTTT. Its protein product is CAWSRVLDRGQKLFF.

The chain joins TRBV10-1 to TRBJ1-1; D is unclear. Trimming cost V 7 bases and J 0 bases, with 9 bases left between them. The CDR3 is made up of 13 amino acids. CDR1 is WNHNN, CDR2 SYGVQD, per germline (reference sequence). CDR3 coding DNA: TGCGCCAGCACTGAACGGTTGAACACTGAAGCTTTCTTT. It is translated as CASTERLNTEAFF.

CDR3 sequence (DNA): TGTGCCAGCAGTTACGCGCCCGACAGGGGGCGGGAAGCTTTCTTT. Protein sequence: CASSYAPDRGREAFF. This rearrangement joins TRBV6-5 to TRBJ1-1, with TRBD1 identical over 10 bases. CDR1 is MNHEY and CDR2 is SVGAGI in the germline V gene. Germline trimming cut 2 bases from V and 8 bases from J; bases unmatched to any gene: 8. This CDR3 has 15 residues.

The rearrangement joins TRBV29-1 to TRBJ2-1, with 9 bases identical to TRBD1. With V trimmed by 7 bases and J by 7 bases, 11 bases remained unmatched. The V gene's germline CDR1 is SQVTM and CDR2 ANQGSEA. The CDR3 runs to 14 residues. This CDR3 reads CSAKDRGGFNEQFF. The CDR3 region has the DNA TGCAGCGCCAAGGACAGGGGCGGCTTTAATGAGCAGTTCTTC.

This sequence joins TRBV5-1 and TRBJ2-5; D may be TRBD1 or TRBD2 (7 bases each). The CDR3 is 15 residues long. CDR1 and CDR2 from the germline V gene are SGHRS and YFSETQ. V was pared by 6 bases and J by 3 bases, with 18 bases between. CDR3 DNA sequence: TGCGCCAGCACCCAGGGGGGAGGGAGTGAAGAGACCCAGTACTTC. Translating it yields CASTQGGGSEETQYF.

This chain links TRBV7-6 with TRBJ2-7, with D possibly matching TRBD2 (5 bases). With 2 bases removed from V and 6 bases from J, the gap between germline ends came to 11 bases. The CDR3 totals 13 residues. The germline V gene has CDR1 SGHVS and CDR2 FNYEAQ. This CDR3 is CASSLRTGSEQYF. CDR3 bases: TGTGCCAGCAGCTTAAGAACGGGGAGCGAGCAGTACTTC.